The present TCR beta chain was sequenced within a study of OX40 agonist ivuxolimab in advanced cancers. In the study overall: Ivuxolimab was administered intravenously to patients at 0.01 to 10 mg/kg every 2 weeks. Of the patients, three showed partial responses, one with hepatocellular carcinoma and two with cutaneous melanoma.

CDR1 SGHRS and CDR2 YFSETQ come from the germline V gene. The CDR3 has 17 residues. Trimming stripped 0 bases from V and 0 bases from J, with 12 bases between. Autoimmune disease history or systemic immunosuppression was exclusionary. Measured with immunoSEQ multiplex PCR; TCRdb has only the in-frame clones, and not every one. This sample has about 48,000 clones; under 85% occur once, and the top ten carry approximately 1.1%. The sample here was CD4+ or CD8+ T cells sorted from blood, taken in a trial of the OX40 agonist ivuxolimab. The sequence was collected from an adult with an advanced solid tumor such as melanoma, head and neck, liver or kidney cancer. The chain recombines TRBV5-1 with TRBJ1-4, with no clear D. CDR3 DNA sequence: TGCGCCAGCAGCTTGGAGTCAGGATTTACAACTAATGAAAAACTGTTTTTT. It translates to CASSLESGFTTNEKLFF.